A single sample is the source of the 30 T cell receptor beta chains below, sequenced in a study of T cell responses to AZD1222 COVID-19 vaccine. Clones were read by immunoSEQ multiplex PCR, and TCRdb kept only the in-frame ones, dropping some. The table has about 110,000 clones, about nine tenths seen once. The sequences come from peripheral blood, collected on day 0 of AZD1222 vaccination. The receptors were gathered from an adult in good health.

V usage is TRBV6-1 and J usage is TRBJ2-2; the D gene is possibly TRBD2 (6 bases). The CDR3 loop spans 16 amino acids. Per the germline V gene, CDR1 is MNHNS and CDR2 is SASEGT. Trimming took off 1 base at V and 4 bases at J, with 13 bases between the two ends. Here the CDR3 DNA reads TGTGCCAGCAGTGAAGGGTGGAGGGGCCCCACCGGGGAGCTGTTTTTT. Protein sequence: CASSEGWRGPTGELFF.

This clone showed up just a few times. V gene TRBV6-2 or TRBV6-3 combines with J gene TRBJ1-2; D remains ambiguous. This CDR3 region has 13 residues. The ends were cut back, 4 bases at V and 2 bases at J, with 8 bases in the middle. The germline CDR1 and CDR2 sequences are MNHEY and SVGEGT. The CDR3 nucleotides are TGTGCCAGCAGTTTGGCGGAGAACTATGGCTACACCTTC. Protein: CASSLAENYGYTF.

This chain connects TRBV5-4 to TRBJ1-2, with 10 positions matching TRBD1. Trimming took 6 bases from V and 8 from J; bases not matched to a gene: 13. The CDR3 consists of 15 residues. Germline V gene sequence: CDR1 SGHNT, CDR2 YYREEE (reference sequence). The CDR3 loop reads CASTSTRDRGRGYTF. The CDR3 DNA reads as TGTGCCAGCACCAGTACGCGGGACAGGGGACGAGGCTACACCTTC.

This chain links TRBV4-3 with TRBJ2-7; D unresolved. Germline-derived CDR1 and CDR2 are LGHNA and YSLEER. The germline V and J ends were trimmed by 5 bases and 1 base, with 15 bases remaining between them. CDR3 length equals 15 residues. CDR3 nucleotide sequence: TGCGCCAGCAGCGAAGGCCACTCGCCTTCCTACGAGCAGTACTTC. This codes for CASSEGHSPSYEQYF.

The chain uses TRBV3-1 (or the pseudogene TRBV3-2) and TRBJ2-1; D ambiguous. Deletions cut 1 base from V and 2 bases from J, with 6 bases between. The CDR3 covers 14 residues. Germline V gene lookup returns CDR1 LGHDT and CDR2 YNNKEL (reference sequence). The CDR3 DNA sequence: TGTGCCAGCAGCCAAGTAGGGACCTACAATGAGCAGTTCTTC. Residues: CASSQVGTYNEQFF.

The CDR3: CASSRGTRTNEQFF. DNA of the CDR3: TGTGCCAGCAGCCGGGGGACTAGGACGAATGAGCAGTTCTTC. V and J are TRBV3-1 (or the pseudogene TRBV3-2) and TRBJ2-1; 8 bases line up with TRBD2. With V trimmed by 4 bases and J by 7 bases, 6 bases remained unmatched. The CDR3 has 14 amino acids. Germline loops: CDR1 LGHDT, CDR2 YNNKEL (reference sequence).

This chain links TRBV27 with TRBJ2-7; 11 bases are shared with TRBD2. This CDR3 region has 16 residues. V was pared by 4 bases and J by 6 bases, with 11 bases of the junction left unmatched. Germline CDR1 MNHEY, CDR2 SMNVEV (reference sequence). As DNA, the CDR3 is TGTGCCAGCAGTTCGCCCCGTCTAGCGGGGGGTCTCGAGCAGTACTTC. Its translation is CASSSPRLAGGLEQYF.

The chain combines TRBV7-6 with TRBJ2-2; D possibly corresponds to TRBD2 (6 bases). V was trimmed by 10 bases and J by 0 bases, leaving 21 bases between them. Germline assignment: CDR1 SGHVS and CDR2 FNYEAQ. The CDR3 extends over 17 amino acids. CDR3 DNA sequence: TGTGCCACCCACCTGAAGCGTGGAGGGGCGAACACCGGGGAGCTGTTTTTT. Encoded protein: CATHLKRGGANTGELFF. The full variable domain, rest sourced from reference TRBV7-6 and TRBJ2-2, is GAGVSQSPRYKVTKRGQDVALRCDPISGHVSLYWYRQALGQGPEFLTYFNYEAQQDKSGLPNDRFSAERPEGSISTLTIQRTEQRDSAMYRCATHLKRGGANTGELFFGEGSRLTVL.

In this sample, this clone turned up once. The V call is TRBV10-1, the J call TRBJ1-5; weak D call: TRBD1 (5 bases). Germline V gene lookup returns CDR1 WNHNN and CDR2 SYGVQD (reference sequence). CDR3 size: 14 residues. Trimming took 3 bases from V and 9 from J, leaving 15 bases between them. CDR3 sequence: CASSDDSSPRPQHF. CDR3 sequence (DNA): TGCGCCAGCAGTGACGACAGCAGCCCTAGGCCCCAGCATTTT.

This chain links TRBV10-3 with TRBJ2-5, with 11 bases aligning to TRBD2. Germline V gene lookup returns CDR1 ENHRY and CDR2 SYGVKD. The CDR3 has 16 amino acids. J lost 5 bases, V lost 0 bases, and 5 bases had no gene match. The CDR3 DNA reads as TGTGCCATCAGTGAGTCTAGCGGGGGGGCCGTGGAGACCCAGTACTTC. Protein: CAISESSGGAVETQYF.

The rearrangement uses TRBV6-2 or TRBV6-3 and TRBJ2-5; D uncertain. The germline gives CDR1 MNHEY, CDR2 SVGEGT. V gave up 4 bases and J gave up 1 base, with 4 bases separating them. The CDR3 is 12 amino acids. CDR3 coding DNA: TGTGCCAGCAGTTCGATCCAAGAGACCCAGTACTTC. Its translation: CASSSIQETQYF.

V is TRBV21-1 and J is TRBJ1-2; TRBD1 reflects the table's D call only, with no check against the DNA. TRBV21-1 has pseudogene status. This CDR3 comprises 14 residues. CDR3 nucleotide sequence: TGTGCCAGCAGCCCGAGACAGGCCTCTTATGGCTACACCTTC. This gives the protein CASSPRQASYGYTF.

The chain combines TRBV18 with TRBJ1-2; possible D gene TRBD1, 5 bases. Germline loops: CDR1 KGHSH, CDR2 LQKENI. The CDR3 extends over 17 amino acids. The ends were cut back, 2 bases at V and 0 bases at J, with 16 bases in the middle. CDR3 sequence reads: CASSPSLPGTTNYGYTF. CDR3 coding DNA: TGTGCCAGCTCACCATCTCTTCCAGGGACTACTAACTATGGCTACACCTTC. Supplemented by reference TRBV18 and TRBJ1-2, the full variable domain reads NAGVMQNPRHLVRRRGQEARLRCSPMKGHSHVYWYRQLPEEGLKFMVYLQKENIIDESGMPKERFSAEFPKEGPSILRIQQVVRGDSAAYFCASSPSLPGTTNYGYTFGSGTRLTVV.

This clone was seen only once. The chain links TRBV18 to TRBJ1-2, with 9 bases identical to TRBD1. CDR1 and CDR2 from the germline V gene are KGHSH and LQKENI. CDR3 length equals 16 residues. Losses at the gene ends were 3 bases for V and 7 bases for J; bases not matched to a gene: 12. The CDR3 coding sequence is TGTGCCAGCTCACCTGCAAGGACAGGGGCCTCGGGTGGCTACACCTTC. Its translation: CASSPARTGASGGYTF.

The chain links TRBV3-1 (or the pseudogene TRBV3-2) to TRBJ2-2; 8 nucleotides align to TRBD2. The CDR3 is 15 amino acids. Germline V gene sequence: CDR1 LGHDT, CDR2 YNNKEL (reference sequence). V lost 2 bases, J lost 4 bases, and 3 bases stayed unmatched. CDR3 nucleotide sequence: TGTGCCAGCAGCCAAAAGCGGGGGATCACCGGGGAGCTGTTTTTT. This sequence encodes CASSQKRGITGELFF.

The gene calls are TRBV6-2 or TRBV6-3 and TRBJ2-1; TRBD1 agrees at 8 bases. From germline, CDR1 is MNHEY and CDR2 SVGEGT. This CDR3 has 16 residues. The V and J ends lost 2 bases and 1 base, in that order; junction bases with no gene match: 4. In nucleotides, the CDR3 is TGTGCCAGCAGTTACATCGGACAGGGTTCCTACAATGAGCAGTTCTTC. It specifies CASSYIGQGSYNEQFF.

V gene TRBV4-1 combines with J gene TRBJ1-2, with D possibly TRBD1 on 5 matching bases. From germline, CDR1 is MGHRA and CDR2 YSYEKL. The CDR3 is made up of 15 amino acids. Trimming cost V 3 bases and J 7 bases, with 18 bases left between them. The CDR3 here is CASSHPGAGYSGYTF. In DNA, the CDR3 is TGCGCCAGCAGCCACCCCGGGGCCGGGTACAGTGGCTACACCTTC.

V usage is TRBV7-2 and J usage is TRBJ1-5; the match to TRBD1 covers 10 bases. V lost 5 bases to trimming and J lost 3 bases; unmatched junction nucleotides: 4. The CDR3 length is 15 residues. Germline lookup yields CDR1 SGHTA and CDR2 FQGNSA. CDR3 coding DNA: TGTGCCAGCAGCCAGGACAGGGGGAACAATCAGCCCCAGCATTTT. Translating it yields CASSQDRGNNQPQHF.

This chain joins TRBV4-3 and TRBJ1-4; TRBD1 agrees at 10 bases. Losses at the gene ends were 1 base for V and 8 bases for J; bases not matched to a gene: 4. The CDR3 runs to 15 residues. CDR1 is LGHNA, CDR2 YSLEER, per germline. For the CDR3, the DNA is TGCGCCAGCAGCCAAGTCTTGGGACAGGGGGAAAAACTGTTTTTT. Protein product: CASSQVLGQGEKLFF.

The V gene is TRBV30, the J gene TRBJ2-7, with 7 bases fitting TRBD1. The CDR3 has 14 residues. Unmatched junction bases numbered 9, after V lost 2 bases and J lost 5 bases. The germline V gene has CDR1 GTSNPN and CDR2 SVGIG (reference sequence). In nucleotides, the CDR3 is TGTGCCTGGAGTCAGGGCAGGGGGTTGGACGAGCAGTACTTC. Its protein is CAWSQGRGLDEQYF.

CDR3 DNA: TGTGCCAGTAGTATAAGAACAGGGGACCACATCTATGGCTACACCTTC. Its translation: CASSIRTGDHIYGYTF. The rearrangement joins TRBV19 to TRBJ1-2, with TRBD1 identical over 7 bases. This CDR3 is 16 amino acids long. V lost 2 bases, J lost 4 bases, and 10 bases stayed unmatched. Germline loops: CDR1 LNHDA, CDR2 SQIVND (reference sequence).

This clone appeared a few times. This rearrangement joins TRBV10-3 to TRBJ1-2; the D gene is possibly TRBD1 (6 bases). V lost 3 bases and J 0 bases, leaving 8 bases between the germline ends. CDR1 and CDR2 (germline): ENHRY, SYGVKD. The CDR3 is 14 amino acids. In nucleotides, the CDR3 is TGTGCCATCAGTGAAGGGACATCTAACTATGGCTACACCTTC. Its translation is CAISEGTSNYGYTF.

The J gene is TRBJ2-1, the V gene TRBV18; 13 positions match TRBD2. V lost 3 bases and J lost 9; bases outside the gene matches: 8. Germline CDR1 and CDR2: KGHSH and LQKENI. The CDR3 is 16 amino acids. The CDR3 DNA is TGTGCCAGCTCACCGGGACTAGCGGGGTTGGGTAGTGAGCAGTTCTTC. It translates to CASSPGLAGLGSEQFF.

J is TRBJ2-6 and V is TRBV5-1; D gene unclear. The V end lost 1 base, the J end lost 1 base, and 6 bases lay between the germline ends. CDR3 length: 15 residues. The germline gives CDR1 SGHRS, CDR2 YFSETQ. Here the CDR3 reads CASSLFASGANVLTF. The CDR3 nucleotides read TGCGCCAGCAGCTTGTTCGCGTCTGGGGCCAACGTCCTGACTTTC.

The chain combines TRBV5-6 with TRBJ1-2; a possible D gene is TRBD1 (5 bases). The CDR3 is 13 residues long. Trimming removed 4 bases at V and 6 bases at J, with 13 bases between. Germline V gives CDR1 SGHDT, CDR2 YYEEEE. For the CDR3, the DNA is TGTGCCAGCAGCCCCCGGTGGGGGGATGGCTACACCTTC. Translation gives CASSPRWGDGYTF.

CDR3 in amino acids: CASSEATTGGGSPLHF. CDR3 sequence (DNA): TGTGCCAGCAGTGAAGCGACGACAGGGGGAGGATCACCCCTCCACTTT. The V and J genes are TRBV2 and TRBJ1-6; TRBD1 agrees at 9 bases. This CDR3 is 16 amino acids long. Per the germline V gene, CDR1 is SNHLY and CDR2 is FYNNEI. V lost 0 bases and J lost 10; bases outside the gene matches: 7.

This sequence joins TRBV5-1 and TRBJ2-1; maybe TRBD1 (5 bases). The CDR3 totals 16 residues. In germline, CDR1 is SGHRS, CDR2 YFSETQ. V was pared by 0 bases and J by 2 bases, with 12 bases between. CDR3 nucleotides: TGCGCCAGCAGCTTGGTTCAGGGAAGTACCTACAATGAGCAGTTCTTC. Protein product: CASSLVQGSTYNEQFF.

The chain carries TRBV6-5 and TRBJ1-2; the D is unclear. Germline lookup yields CDR1 MNHEY and CDR2 SVGAGI. This CDR3 has 13 residues. V lost 5 bases, J lost 5 bases, and 12 bases lay in between. The CDR3: CASSKLGGYGYTF. The CDR3 DNA follows: TGTGCCAGCAGTAAGCTTGGAGGATATGGCTACACCTTC.

The chain recombines TRBV13 with TRBJ2-7, with D perhaps given as TRBD1 or TRBD2 (6 bases each). Trimming stripped 2 bases from V and 4 bases from J, with 9 bases between. CDR3 length: 13 amino acids. Germline V lookup: CDR1 PRHDT, CDR2 FYEKMQ (reference sequence). The CDR3 loop reads CASSLTGTYEQYF. CDR3 DNA: TGTGCCAGCAGCTTAACAGGGACTTACGAGCAGTACTTC.

J is TRBJ2-4 and V is TRBV4-3, with TRBD1 identical over 11 bases. Germline V CDR1 and CDR2: LGHNA, YSLEER. The CDR3 has 16 residues. V was pared by 3 bases and J by 11 bases, with 12 bases of the junction left unmatched. The CDR3 loop is CASSHWTGGQNRFQYF. CDR3 nucleotide sequence: TGCGCCAGCAGCCATTGGACAGGGGGCCAAAACCGTTTTCAGTACTTC.